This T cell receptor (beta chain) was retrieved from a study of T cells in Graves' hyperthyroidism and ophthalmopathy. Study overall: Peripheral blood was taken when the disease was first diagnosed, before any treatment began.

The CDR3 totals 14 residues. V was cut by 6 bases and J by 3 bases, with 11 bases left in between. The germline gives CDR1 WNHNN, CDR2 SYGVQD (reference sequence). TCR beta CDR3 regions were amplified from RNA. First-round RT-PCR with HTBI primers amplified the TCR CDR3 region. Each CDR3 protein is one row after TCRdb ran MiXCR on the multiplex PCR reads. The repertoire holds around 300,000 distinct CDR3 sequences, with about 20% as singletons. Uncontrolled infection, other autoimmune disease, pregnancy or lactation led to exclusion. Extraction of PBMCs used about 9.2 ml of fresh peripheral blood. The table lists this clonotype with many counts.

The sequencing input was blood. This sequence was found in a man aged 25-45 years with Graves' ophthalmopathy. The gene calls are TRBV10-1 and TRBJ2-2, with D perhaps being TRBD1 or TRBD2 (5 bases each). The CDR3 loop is CASSRDGDTGELFF. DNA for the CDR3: TGCGCCAGCAGCAGGGACGGAGACACCGGGGAGCTGTTTTTT.